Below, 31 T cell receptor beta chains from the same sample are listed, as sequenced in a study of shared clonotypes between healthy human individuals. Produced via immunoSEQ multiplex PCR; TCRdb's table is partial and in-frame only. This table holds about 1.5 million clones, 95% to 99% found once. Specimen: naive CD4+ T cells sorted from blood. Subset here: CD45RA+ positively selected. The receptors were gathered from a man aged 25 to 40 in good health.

CDR3 sequence reads: CASSRVKGSSYEQYF. The CDR3 region has the DNA TGTGCCAGCAGCCGGGTGAAGGGGAGTTCCTACGAGCAGTACTTC. This chain uses TRBV21-1 with TRBJ2-7. TRBV21-1 is labeled a pseudogene. The CDR3 runs 15 residues.

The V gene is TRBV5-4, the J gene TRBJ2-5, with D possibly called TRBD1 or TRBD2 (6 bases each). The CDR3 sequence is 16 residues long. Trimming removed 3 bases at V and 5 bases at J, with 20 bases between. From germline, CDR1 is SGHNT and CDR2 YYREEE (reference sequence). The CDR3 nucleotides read TGTGCCAGCAGCTACCCTAGCAGCCTAGGGGGGGAGACCCAGTACTTC. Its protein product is CASSYPSSLGGETQYF.

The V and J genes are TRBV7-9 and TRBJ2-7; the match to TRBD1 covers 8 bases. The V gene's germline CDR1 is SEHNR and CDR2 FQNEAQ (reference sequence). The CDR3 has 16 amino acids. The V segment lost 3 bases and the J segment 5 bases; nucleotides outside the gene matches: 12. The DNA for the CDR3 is TGTGCCAGCAGCTTCGGTGCAGGGGGCGATCGCAACGAGCAGTACTTC. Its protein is CASSFGAGGDRNEQYF.

CDR3 amino acids: CASSFRDEGKLFF. CDR3 nucleotide sequence: TGTGCCAGCAGTTTTCGGGACGAAGGAAAACTGTTTTTT. The rearrangement links TRBV27 to TRBJ1-4; D may be TRBD1 (5 bases). CDR3 length: 13 residues. Germline assignment: CDR1 MNHEY and CDR2 SMNVEV (reference sequence). Trimming took 3 bases from V and 10 from J, leaving 12 bases between them.

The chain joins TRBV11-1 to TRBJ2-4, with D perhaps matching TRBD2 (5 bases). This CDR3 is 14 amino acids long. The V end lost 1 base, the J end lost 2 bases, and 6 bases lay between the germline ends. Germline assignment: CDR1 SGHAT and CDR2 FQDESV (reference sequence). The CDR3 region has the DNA TGTGCCAGCAGCTTAGGGACTTCCAAAAACATTCAGTACTTC. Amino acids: CASSLGTSKNIQYF.

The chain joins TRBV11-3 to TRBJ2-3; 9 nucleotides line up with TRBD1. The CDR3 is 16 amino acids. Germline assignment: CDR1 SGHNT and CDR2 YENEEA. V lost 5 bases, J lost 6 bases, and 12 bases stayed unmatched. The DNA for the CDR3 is TGTGCCAGCAGCCCAACGTCCCGGGACAGGGTTGATACGCAGTATTTT. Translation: CASSPTSRDRVDTQYF.

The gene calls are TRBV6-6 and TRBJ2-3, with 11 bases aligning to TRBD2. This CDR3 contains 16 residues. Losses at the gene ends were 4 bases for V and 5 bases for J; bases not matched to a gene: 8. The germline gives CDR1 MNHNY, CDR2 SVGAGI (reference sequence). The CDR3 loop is CASSFSGRAYGDTQYF. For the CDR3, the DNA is TGTGCCAGCAGTTTTAGCGGGAGGGCCTACGGAGATACGCAGTATTTT.

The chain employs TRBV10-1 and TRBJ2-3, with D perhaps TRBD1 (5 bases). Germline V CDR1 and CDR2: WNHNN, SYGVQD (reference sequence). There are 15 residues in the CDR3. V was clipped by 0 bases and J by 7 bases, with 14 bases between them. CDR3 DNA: TGCGCCAGCAGTGAGTCCATGGGTGGGGCAAATACGCAGTATTTT. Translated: CASSESMGGANTQYF.

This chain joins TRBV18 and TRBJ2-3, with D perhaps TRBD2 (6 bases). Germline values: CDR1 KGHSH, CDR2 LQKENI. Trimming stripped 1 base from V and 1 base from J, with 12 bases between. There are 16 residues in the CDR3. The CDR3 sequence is CASSPLASVRTDTQYF. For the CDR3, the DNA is TGTGCCAGCTCACCACTGGCTAGCGTTCGCACAGATACGCAGTATTTT.

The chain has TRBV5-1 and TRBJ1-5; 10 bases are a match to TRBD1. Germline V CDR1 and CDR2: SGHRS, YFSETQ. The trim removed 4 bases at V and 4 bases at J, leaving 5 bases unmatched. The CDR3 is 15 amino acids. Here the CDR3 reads CASSPGTGANQPQHF. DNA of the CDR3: TGCGCCAGCAGCCCCGGGACAGGGGCAAATCAGCCCCAGCATTTT.

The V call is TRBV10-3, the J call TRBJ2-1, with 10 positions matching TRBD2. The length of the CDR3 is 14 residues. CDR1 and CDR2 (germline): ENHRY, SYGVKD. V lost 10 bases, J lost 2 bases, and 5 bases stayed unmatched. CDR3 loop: CATQREGAYNEQFF. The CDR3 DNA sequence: TGTGCCACCCAGCGGGAGGGAGCCTACAATGAGCAGTTCTTC.

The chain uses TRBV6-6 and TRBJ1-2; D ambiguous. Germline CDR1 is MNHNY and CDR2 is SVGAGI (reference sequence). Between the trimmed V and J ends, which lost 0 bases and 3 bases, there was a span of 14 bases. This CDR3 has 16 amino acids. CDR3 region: CASSYSSRRRDYGYTF. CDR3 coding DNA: TGTGCCAGCAGTTACTCAAGCAGGCGGCGCGACTATGGCTACACCTTC.

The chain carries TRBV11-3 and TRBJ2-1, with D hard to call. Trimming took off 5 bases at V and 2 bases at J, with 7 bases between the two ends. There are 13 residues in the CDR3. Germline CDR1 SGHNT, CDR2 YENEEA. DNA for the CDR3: TGTGCCAGCAGCAAGGAGACCTACAATGAGCAGTTCTTC. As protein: CASSKETYNEQFF. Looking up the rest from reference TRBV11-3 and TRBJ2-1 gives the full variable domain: EAGVVQSPRYKIIEKKQPVAFWCNPISGHNTLYWYLQNLGQGPELLIRYENEEAVDDSQLPKDRFSAERLKGVDSTLKIQPAELGDSAVYLCASSKETYNEQFFGPGTRLTVL.

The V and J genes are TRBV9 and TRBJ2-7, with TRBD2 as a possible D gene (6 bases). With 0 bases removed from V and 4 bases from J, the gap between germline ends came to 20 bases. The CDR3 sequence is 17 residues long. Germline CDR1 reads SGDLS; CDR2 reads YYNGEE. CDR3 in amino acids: CASSVGITTKGLYEQYF. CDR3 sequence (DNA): TGTGCCAGCAGCGTAGGGATCACCACAAAAGGACTATACGAGCAGTACTTC.

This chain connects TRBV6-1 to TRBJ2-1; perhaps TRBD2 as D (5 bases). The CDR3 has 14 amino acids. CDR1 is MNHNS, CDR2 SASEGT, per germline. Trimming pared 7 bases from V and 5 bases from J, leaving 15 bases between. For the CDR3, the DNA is TGTGCCAGCACTCGGACTTCGCCGAACAATGAGCAGTTCTTC. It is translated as CASTRTSPNNEQFF.

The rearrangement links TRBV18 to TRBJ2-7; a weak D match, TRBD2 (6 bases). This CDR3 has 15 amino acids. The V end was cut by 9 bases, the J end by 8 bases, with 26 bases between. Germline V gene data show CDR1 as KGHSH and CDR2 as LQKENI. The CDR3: CASLASRGVLEQQYF. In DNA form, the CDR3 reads TGTGCCAGTCTCGCTTCGCGGGGCGTCCTAGAGCAGCAGTACTTC.

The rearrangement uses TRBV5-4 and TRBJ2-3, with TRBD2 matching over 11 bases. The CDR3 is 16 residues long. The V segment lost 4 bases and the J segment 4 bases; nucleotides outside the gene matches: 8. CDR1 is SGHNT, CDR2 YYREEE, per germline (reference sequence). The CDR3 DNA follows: TGTGCCAGCAGCGCAGGACTAGCGGGCGTGGCAGATACGCAGTATTTT. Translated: CASSAGLAGVADTQYF.

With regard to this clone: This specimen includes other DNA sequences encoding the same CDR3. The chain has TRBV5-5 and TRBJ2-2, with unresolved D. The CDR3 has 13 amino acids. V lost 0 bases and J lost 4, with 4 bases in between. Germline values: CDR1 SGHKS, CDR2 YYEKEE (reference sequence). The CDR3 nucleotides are TGTGCCAGCAGCTTGGCGGGCACCGGGGAGCTGTTTTTT. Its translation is CASSLAGTGELFF.

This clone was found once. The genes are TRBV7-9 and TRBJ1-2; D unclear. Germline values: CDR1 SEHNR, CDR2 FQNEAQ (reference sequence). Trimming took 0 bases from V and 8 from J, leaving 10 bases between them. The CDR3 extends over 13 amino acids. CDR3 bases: TGTGCCAGCAGCTTAGCGTCGAATGCGGGCTACACCTTC. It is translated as CASSLASNAGYTF.

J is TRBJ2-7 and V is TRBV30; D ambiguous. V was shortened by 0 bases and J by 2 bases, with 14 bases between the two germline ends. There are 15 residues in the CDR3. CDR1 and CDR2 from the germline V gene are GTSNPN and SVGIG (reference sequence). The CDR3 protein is CAWSVSSGSTYEQYF. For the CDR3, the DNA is TGTGCCTGGAGTGTAAGTTCGGGCAGCACCTACGAGCAGTACTTC.

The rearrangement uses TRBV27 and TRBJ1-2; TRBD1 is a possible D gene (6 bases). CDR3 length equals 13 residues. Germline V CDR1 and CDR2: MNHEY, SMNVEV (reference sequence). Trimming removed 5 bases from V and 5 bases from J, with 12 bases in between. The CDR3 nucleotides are TGTGCCAGCAGTCCAGGGGCTGGATATGGCTACACCTTC. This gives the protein CASSPGAGYGYTF.

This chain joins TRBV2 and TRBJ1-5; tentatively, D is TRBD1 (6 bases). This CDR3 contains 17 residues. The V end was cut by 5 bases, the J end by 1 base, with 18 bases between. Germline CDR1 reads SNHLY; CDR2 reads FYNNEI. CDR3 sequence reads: CASSILSMGASNQPQHF. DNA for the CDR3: TGTGCCAGCAGTATCCTGTCGATGGGGGCGAGCAATCAGCCCCAGCATTTT.

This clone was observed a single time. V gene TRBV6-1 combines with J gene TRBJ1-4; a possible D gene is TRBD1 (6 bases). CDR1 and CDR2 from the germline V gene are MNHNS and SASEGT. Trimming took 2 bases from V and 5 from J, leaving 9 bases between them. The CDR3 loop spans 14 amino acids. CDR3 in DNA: TGTGCCAGCAGTGAACGGGGGCTGAATGAAAAACTGTTTTTT. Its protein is CASSERGLNEKLFF.

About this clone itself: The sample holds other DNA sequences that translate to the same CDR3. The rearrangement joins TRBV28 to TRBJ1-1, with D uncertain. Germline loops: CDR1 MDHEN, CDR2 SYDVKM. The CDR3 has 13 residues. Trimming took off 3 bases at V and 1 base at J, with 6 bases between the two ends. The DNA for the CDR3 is TGTGCCAGCAGTTTCGGGGAGAACACTGAAGCTTTCTTT. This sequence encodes CASSFGENTEAFF.

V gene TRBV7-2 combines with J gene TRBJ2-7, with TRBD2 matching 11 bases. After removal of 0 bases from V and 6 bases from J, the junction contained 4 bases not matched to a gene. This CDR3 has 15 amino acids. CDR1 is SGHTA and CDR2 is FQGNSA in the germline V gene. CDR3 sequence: CASSLASGRVREQYF. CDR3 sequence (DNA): TGTGCCAGCAGCTTAGCTAGCGGGAGGGTTCGCGAGCAGTACTTC.

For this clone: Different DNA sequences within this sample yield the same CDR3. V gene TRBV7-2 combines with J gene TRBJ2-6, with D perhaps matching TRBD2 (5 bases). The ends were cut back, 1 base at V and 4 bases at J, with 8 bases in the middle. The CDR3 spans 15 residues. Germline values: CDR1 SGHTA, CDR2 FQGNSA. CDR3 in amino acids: CASSLGGSGANVLTF. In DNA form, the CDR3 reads TGTGCCAGCAGCTTAGGAGGGTCCGGGGCCAACGTCCTGACTTTC. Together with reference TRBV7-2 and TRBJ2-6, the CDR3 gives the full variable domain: GAGVSQSPSNKVTEKGKDVELRCDPISGHTALYWYRQSLGQGLEFLIYFQGNSAPDKSGLPSDRFSAERTGGSVSTLTIQRTQQEDSAVYLCASSLGGSGANVLTFGAGSRLTVL.

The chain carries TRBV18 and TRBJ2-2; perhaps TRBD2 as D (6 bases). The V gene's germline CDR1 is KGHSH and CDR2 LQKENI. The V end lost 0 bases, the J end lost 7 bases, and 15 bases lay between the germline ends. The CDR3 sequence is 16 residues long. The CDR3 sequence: CASSPPGLGVGGELFF. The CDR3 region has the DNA TGTGCCAGCTCACCACCGGGACTGGGGGTCGGCGGGGAGCTGTTTTTT.

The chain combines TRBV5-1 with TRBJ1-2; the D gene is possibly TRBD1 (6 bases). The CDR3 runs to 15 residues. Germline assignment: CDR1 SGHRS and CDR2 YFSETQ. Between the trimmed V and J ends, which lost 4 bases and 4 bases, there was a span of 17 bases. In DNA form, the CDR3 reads TGCGCCAGCAGCGACCCAGGGGCAGTGAGCTATGGCTACACCTTC. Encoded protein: CASSDPGAVSYGYTF.

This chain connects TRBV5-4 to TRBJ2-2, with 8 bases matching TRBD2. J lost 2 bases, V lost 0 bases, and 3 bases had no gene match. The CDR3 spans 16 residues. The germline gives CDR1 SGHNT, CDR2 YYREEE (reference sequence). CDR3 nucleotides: TGTGCCAGCAGCTTGGAGGGGACTAGTAACACCGGGGAGCTGTTTTTT. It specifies CASSLEGTSNTGELFF. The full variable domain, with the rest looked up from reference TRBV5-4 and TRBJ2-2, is ETGVTQSPTHLIKTRGQQVTLRCSSQSGHNTVSWYQQALGQGPQFIFQYYREEENGRGNFPPRFSGLQFPNYSSELNVNALELDDSALYLCASSLEGTSNTGELFFGEGSRLTVL.

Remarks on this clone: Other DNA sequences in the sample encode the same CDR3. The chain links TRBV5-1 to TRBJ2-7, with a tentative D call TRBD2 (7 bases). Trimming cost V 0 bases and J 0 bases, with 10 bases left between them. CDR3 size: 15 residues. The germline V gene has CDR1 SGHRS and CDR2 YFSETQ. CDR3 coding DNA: TGCGCCAGCAGCTTGGCGGGGGGCAACTCCTACGAGCAGTACTTC. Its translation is CASSLAGGNSYEQYF.

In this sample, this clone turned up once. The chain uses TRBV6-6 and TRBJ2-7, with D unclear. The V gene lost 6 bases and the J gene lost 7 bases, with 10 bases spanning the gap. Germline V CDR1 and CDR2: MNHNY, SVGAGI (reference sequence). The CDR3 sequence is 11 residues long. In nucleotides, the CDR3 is TGTGCCAGCAGCCCCTATTTGGAGCAGTACTTC. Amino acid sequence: CASSPYLEQYF.